The 8 T cell receptor beta chains given below trace back to one sample, sequenced in a study of blood T cell repertoires in COVID-19. This table comes from immunoSEQ multiplex PCR, and its TCRdb copy is limited to in-frame clones, with some not included. The table has over 200,000 clones, roughly 84% seen once. Source material: PBMCs or T cells enriched from blood (not recorded which). These receptors were obtained from a woman aged 40 to 55 who had recovered from COVID-19.

The chain employs TRBV5-1 and TRBJ1-1, with a weak D call TRBD1 (6 bases). Germline V gives CDR1 SGHRS, CDR2 YFSETQ. The CDR3 runs to 13 residues. Trimming pared 0 bases from V and 4 bases from J, leaving 7 bases between. CDR3 nucleotide sequence: TGCGCCAGCAGCTTGGGGACAGTCACTGAAGCTTTCTTT. Translated, it gives CASSLGTVTEAFF.

The CDR3 sequence is CASSYSFTAGYNEQFF. The CDR3 DNA reads TGTGCCAGCAGTTACTCGTTTACGGCGGGTTACAATGAGCAGTTCTTC. V is TRBV6-2 or TRBV6-3 and J is TRBJ2-1; TRBD2 might be the D (5 bases). There are 16 residues in the CDR3. V gave up 0 bases and J gave up 4 bases, with 13 bases separating them. Germline CDR1 MNHEY, CDR2 SVGEGT.

The rearrangement uses TRBV6-5 and TRBJ1-1, with a weak D call TRBD1 (6 bases). V lost 4 bases and J 11 bases, leaving 17 bases between the germline ends. CDR1 and CDR2 from the germline V gene are MNHEY and SVGAGI. This CDR3 contains 13 residues. CDR3 region: CASSSRDIGEAFF. The CDR3 bases are TGTGCCAGCAGTTCTCGGGACATCGGTGAGGCTTTCTTT.

This clone was seen only once. The genes are TRBV14 and TRBJ2-7; the D gene is possibly TRBD2 (6 bases). V lost 2 bases and J 6 bases, leaving 11 bases between the germline ends. The CDR3 loop spans 13 amino acids. Germline CDR1 reads SGHDN; CDR2 reads FVKESK. CDR3: CASSQSLATEQYV. Written as DNA, the CDR3 is TGTGCCAGCAGCCAATCACTAGCAACCGAGCAGTACGTC.

The rearrangement joins TRBV3-1 (or the pseudogene TRBV3-2) to TRBJ2-2; perhaps TRBD1 as D (6 bases). CDR1 is LGHDT, CDR2 YNNKEL, per germline (reference sequence). The CDR3 spans 16 residues. Trimming pared 2 bases from V and 7 bases from J, leaving 17 bases between. CDR3 DNA sequence: TGTGCCAGCAGCCAATTGGGACCCAAGGGGGACGGGGAGCTGTTTTTT. The encoded protein is CASSQLGPKGDGELFF.

A few counts support this clone. This rearrangement joins TRBV4-1 to TRBJ1-3; D is ambiguous. Germline V gene sequence: CDR1 MGHRA, CDR2 YSYEKL. The CDR3 sequence is 15 residues long. The ends were cut back, 2 bases at V and 1 base at J, with 9 bases in the middle. This CDR3 reads CASSQPVFSGNTIYF. CDR3 DNA: TGCGCCAGCAGCCAACCCGTCTTTTCTGGAAACACCATATATTTT.

The chain recombines TRBV5-4 with TRBJ2-2; 9 nucleotides line up with TRBD2. The CDR3 has 14 amino acids. With V trimmed by 4 bases and J by 5 bases, 3 bases remained unmatched. Germline assignment: CDR1 SGHNT and CDR2 YYREEE (reference sequence). The CDR3 DNA reads as TGTGCCAGCAGCAACGGACTAGCGACCGGGGAGCTGTTTTTT. This gives the protein CASSNGLATGELFF.

V and J are TRBV27 and TRBJ1-1, with 9 bases fitting TRBD1. The ends lost 1 base at V and 0 bases at J; junction bases unmatched: 3. The CDR3 loop spans 16 amino acids. Germline values: CDR1 MNHEY, CDR2 SMNVEV (reference sequence). The CDR3, as DNA: TGTGCCAGCAGTTTATTGACAGGGGGGGTGAACACTGAAGCTTTCTTT. This codes for CASSLLTGGVNTEAFF.